This TCR beta chain is drawn from a study of PD-1 blockade in classical Hodgkin lymphoma. Study results and caveats: When set against healthy donors, newly diagnosed patients were reported to show lower baseline TCR diversity. Whatever underlies the repertoire differences (possibly disease activity or prior therapy) remains undefined.

The repertoire was sequenced with immunoSEQ multiplex PCR; TCRdb's copy has only in-frame clones and lacks some. The sample has some 90,000 clones, around 80% seen once. Germline lookup yields CDR1 SGHTA and CDR2 FQGNSA. CDR3 length: 14 amino acids. V was trimmed by 2 bases and J by 5 bases, leaving 9 bases between them. About this clone: The antigen is undetermined.

Time point indicated: cycle 4 day 1 (C4D1), after less than seven weeks of nivolumab. All trial patients relapsed after autologous stem cell transplantation. The sequence derives from a human donor with classical Hodgkin lymphoma. Here the sequenced sample was peripheral blood mononuclear cells (PBMCs), taken before the fourth cycle of nivolumab. This chain uses TRBV7-2 with TRBJ1-4, with D possibly matching TRBD1 (6 bases). The CDR3 DNA follows: TGTGCCAGCAGCTTAAGACAGGAAAATGAAAAACTGTTTTTT. Translated, it gives CASSLRQENEKLFF.